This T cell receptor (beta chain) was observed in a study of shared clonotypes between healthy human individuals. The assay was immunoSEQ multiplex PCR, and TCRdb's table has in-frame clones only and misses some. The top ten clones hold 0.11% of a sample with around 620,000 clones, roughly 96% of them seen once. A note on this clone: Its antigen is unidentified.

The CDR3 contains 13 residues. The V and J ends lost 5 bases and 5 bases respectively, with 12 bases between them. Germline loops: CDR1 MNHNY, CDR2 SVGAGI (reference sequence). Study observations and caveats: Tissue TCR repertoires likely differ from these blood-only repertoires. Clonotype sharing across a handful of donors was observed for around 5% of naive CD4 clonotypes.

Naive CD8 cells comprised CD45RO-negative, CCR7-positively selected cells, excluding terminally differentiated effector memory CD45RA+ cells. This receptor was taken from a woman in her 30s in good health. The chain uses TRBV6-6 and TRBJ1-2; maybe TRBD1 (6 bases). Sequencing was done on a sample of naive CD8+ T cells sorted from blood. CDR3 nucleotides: TGTGCCAGCAGTCTTACAGGGCCATATGGCTACACCTTC. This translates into CASSLTGPYGYTF.